This TCR beta chain derives from a study of vaccination and CD4 T cells after COVID-19. Study-wide background: Overlapping peptides of the spike proteins of SARS-CoV-2, HCoV-NL63, HCoV-OC43 and HCoV-229E were used for cell stimulation. Regarding the study as a whole: The median number of SARS-CoV-2-reactive clonotypes increased from roughly 22 to 38, a change that did not reach significance.

Stated treatment: approximately 11-day PBMC culture with coronavirus spike peptide pools or control peptides (ViraFEST assay). Recorded positive PCR dates fall between March and December 2020, preceding US Alpha, Beta and Delta variants. An Oncomine TCR Beta short-read assay was used to sequence the DNA from cultured CD4+ T cells. Each CDR3 protein gets one entry after TCRdb re-called the PCR reads with MiXCR. The sample shows about 11,000 distinct CDR3 sequences, about two thirds of them seen only once. Comments on this clonotype: Its antigen is still unknown.

Germline-derived CDR1 and CDR2 are DFQATT and SNEGSKA (reference sequence). CDR3 size: 13 residues. The chain joins TRBV20-1 to TRBJ1-4, with a tentative D call TRBD1 (6 bases). This TCR derives from a human donor who had recovered from COVID-19. Source material: CD4+ T cells from blood, cultured in vitro. CDR3 DNA: TGCAGCGGGAGGGGGGGCTCGAATGAAAAACTGTTTTTT. Protein product: CSGRGGSNEKLFF.